The clone carrying this TCR beta chain came up a few times. Its antigen is currently unknown. The source of the sample is a study of T-cell memory formation after mild COVID-19. Study-level results: Memory from before infection featured some responding clones, which suggests cross-reactive memory joined. Nothing showed for sure that second-wave clones peaking on day 37 were SARS-CoV-2 specific. Contracting CD4+ clones sat mainly in CM and EM; CD8+ in EMRA.

Each CDR3 protein gets one entry after TCRdb re-called the 5' RACE reads with MiXCR. The profile covers about 180,000 distinct CDR3 sequences, with around 15% appearing a single time and around 1.9% taken by the ten largest. The CDR3 has 15 amino acids. The germline gives CDR1 SGHTA, CDR2 FQGNSA. With 1 base removed from V and 6 bases from J, the gap between germline ends came to 15 bases. V and J are TRBV7-2 and TRBJ1-1; tentatively, D is TRBD1 (5 bases). The sequenced sample was PBMCs or a T cell subset sorted from them (not recorded which). This TCR came from an adult woman who had mild COVID-19 (a few samples of this study predate the infection). Cell type and time point are not known. This CDR3 reads CASSLVSGLRAEAFF. The CDR3 DNA sequence: TGTGCCAGCAGCTTAGTTTCAGGGTTGAGAGCTGAAGCTTTCTTT.